The 25 T cell receptor beta chains listed next were all sequenced from one sample in a study of shared clonotypes between healthy human individuals. Only in-frame clones appear in the TCRdb table, and some are missing; sequencing was by immunoSEQ multiplex PCR. The sample yields some 1.5 million clones, approximately 98% seen once. What was sequenced was naive CD4+ T cells sorted from blood. Subset reported: CD45RA+ positively selected. These receptors were taken from a man between 25 and 39 years old in good health.

Here the CDR3 DNA reads TGCGCCAGCAGATGGCGGGAGGCCCCTAACAATGAGCAGTTCTTC. Protein sequence: CASRWREAPNNEQFF. This chain connects TRBV5-1 to TRBJ2-1; 8 bases agree with TRBD2. V was clipped by 5 bases and J by 5 bases; unmatched bases: 9. The CDR3 contains 15 residues. Germline V gene lookup returns CDR1 SGHRS and CDR2 YFSETQ.

About this clone itself: Other DNA sequences in this sample translate to the same CDR3. The CDR3 region is CASSPATYEQYF. Here the CDR3 DNA reads TGTGCCAGCTCACCAGCGACCTACGAGCAGTACTTC. The genes are TRBV18 and TRBJ2-7; D remains ambiguous. The CDR3 has 12 residues. Trimming cost V 2 bases and J 2 bases, with 4 bases left between them. The V gene's germline CDR1 is KGHSH and CDR2 LQKENI.

The rearrangement joins TRBV2 to TRBJ2-7; D remains ambiguous. Trimming shortened V by 8 bases and J by 2 bases, and 10 bases separated the two germline ends. Germline-derived CDR1 and CDR2 are SNHLY and FYNNEI. There are 12 residues in the CDR3. CDR3 DNA sequence: TGTGCCAGCGTAGGTACCCCCTACGAGCAGTACTTC. Protein: CASVGTPYEQYF.

The chain joins TRBV15 to TRBJ1-2, with D possibly being TRBD1 (5 bases). CDR1 is LNHNV, CDR2 YYDKDF, per germline (reference sequence). The CDR3 loop spans 17 amino acids. The V gene lost 2 bases and the J gene lost 0 bases, with 16 bases spanning the gap. The CDR3 DNA reads as TGTGCCACCAGCAGATCCTGGACAAGAGGCGCTAACTATGGCTACACCTTC. It specifies CATSRSWTRGANYGYTF. Full variable domain (remainder filled in from reference TRBV15 and TRBJ1-2): DAMVIQNPRYQVTQFGKPVTLSCSQTLNHNVMYWYQQKSSQAPKLLFHYYDKDFNNEADTPDNFQSRRPNTSFCFLDIRSPGLGDTAMYLCATSRSWTRGANYGYTFGSGTRLTVV.

V and J are TRBV29-1 and TRBJ2-1; possibly TRBD2 for D (6 bases). V lost 6 bases to trimming and J lost 2 bases, with 17 bases between them. Germline V gene data show CDR1 as SQVTM and CDR2 as ANQGSEA. The CDR3 is made up of 15 amino acids. In DNA, the CDR3 is TGCAGCGTCCGAGTGAGGGCGGGAACCTACAATGAGCAGTTCTTC. Translating it yields CSVRVRAGTYNEQFF.

This clone has just one count. The rearrangement joins TRBV10-3 to TRBJ2-7; no firm D call. Germline V gene sequence: CDR1 ENHRY, CDR2 SYGVKD. V dropped 5 bases and J dropped 0 bases, with 11 bases sitting between them. The CDR3 consists of 14 residues. In nucleotides, the CDR3 is TGTGCCATCAGTATACAAGAAATCTCCTACGAGCAGTACTTC. Translating gives CAISIQEISYEQYF.

The rearrangement uses TRBV7-2 and TRBJ2-5; 7 nucleotides agree with TRBD2. Germline loops: CDR1 SGHTA, CDR2 FQGNSA. Unmatched junction bases numbered 7, after V lost 8 bases and J lost 4 bases. CDR3 length: 13 residues. The CDR3 loop is CASGEGSIETQYF. The CDR3 nucleotides are TGTGCCAGCGGGGAGGGGTCGATAGAGACCCAGTACTTC.

On this clone: This specimen includes other DNA sequences encoding the same CDR3. The gene calls are TRBV5-1 and TRBJ2-7; D uncertain. CDR1 SGHRS and CDR2 YFSETQ come from the germline V gene. The CDR3 contains 14 residues. Trimming left V 1 base short and J 4 bases short, with 12 bases between. The CDR3 DNA follows: TGCGCCAGCAGCTTGTTGGGTGGAAGTTACGAGCAGTACTTC. Its translation is CASSLLGGSYEQYF.

V usage is TRBV18 and J usage is TRBJ2-1; D gene unclear. The CDR3 spans 17 residues. Germline V gene lookup returns CDR1 KGHSH and CDR2 LQKENI. Trimming cost V 3 bases and J 0 bases, with 15 bases left between them. The CDR3 here is CASSPNPPSSSYNEQFF. The CDR3 bases are TGTGCCAGCTCACCGAACCCGCCGTCGAGCTCCTACAATGAGCAGTTCTTC.

V gene TRBV29-1 combines with J gene TRBJ2-7; a possible D gene is TRBD2 (6 bases). The CDR3 has 13 residues. Germline V gives CDR1 SQVTM, CDR2 ANQGSEA. V shed 6 bases and J shed 4 bases, with 16 bases lying between them. The CDR3 region is CSVEGRDGYEQYF. The CDR3 nucleotides read TGCAGCGTGGAGGGCAGGGATGGTTACGAGCAGTACTTC.

The chain recombines TRBV19 with TRBJ2-7; D is possibly TRBD1 (6 bases). V shed 4 bases and J shed 2 bases, with 15 bases lying between them. From germline, CDR1 is LNHDA and CDR2 SQIVND (reference sequence). CDR3 size: 15 residues. The DNA for the CDR3 is TGTGCCAGTAGTACGAGTTTAGGACAGACCTACGAGCAGTACTTC. It translates to CASSTSLGQTYEQYF.

V usage is TRBV11-3 and J usage is TRBJ2-1, with 7 bases that match TRBD1. V trimming: 5 bases; J trimming: 2 bases; junction bases outside the gene matches: 3. From germline, CDR1 is SGHNT and CDR2 YENEEA. This CDR3 is 14 amino acids long. In DNA, the CDR3 is TGTGCCAGCAGCATCGACAGGGCCTACAATGAGCAGTTCTTC. This translates into CASSIDRAYNEQFF.

The chain employs TRBV10-3 and TRBJ1-1; no reliable D call. CDR1 ENHRY and CDR2 SYGVKD come from the germline V gene. The CDR3 runs 14 residues. Trimming removed 2 bases from V and 3 bases from J, with 10 bases in between. The CDR3 DNA follows: TGTGCCATCAGTGAGCCTCCACCTTACACTGAAGCTTTCTTT. Translated, it gives CAISEPPPYTEAFF.

This chain joins TRBV28 and TRBJ1-5; D unclear. The CDR3 length is 11 residues. The germline V gene has CDR1 MDHEN and CDR2 SYDVKM. V shed 9 bases and J shed 7 bases, with 10 bases lying between them. As DNA, the CDR3 is TGTGCCAGTTCGGAGCGACAGCCCCAGCATTTT. Its translation is CASSERQPQHF.

The V call is TRBV5-1, the J call TRBJ2-2, with 9 bases that match TRBD1. This CDR3 comprises 17 residues. V shed 0 bases and J 3 bases; nucleotides not matched to a gene: 6. The germline V gene has CDR1 SGHRS and CDR2 YFSETQ. The CDR3 nucleotides are TGCGCCAGCAGCTTGGGCCCGGGACAGGGAGACACCGGGGAGCTGTTTTTT. Protein sequence: CASSLGPGQGDTGELFF. Drawing the rest from reference TRBV5-1 and TRBJ2-2, the complete variable domain is KAGVTQTPRYLIKTRGQQVTLSCSPISGHRSVSWYQQTPGQGLQFLFEYFSETQRNKGNFPGRFSGRQFSNSRSEMNVSTLELGDSALYLCASSLGPGQGDTGELFFGEGSRLTVL.

This chain joins TRBV18 and TRBJ2-2; D remains unclear. Germline assignment: CDR1 KGHSH and CDR2 LQKENI. Between the trimmed V and J ends, which lost 2 bases and 2 bases, there was a span of 9 bases. The CDR3 extends over 15 amino acids. This CDR3 is CASSPRHVNTGELFF. The CDR3 DNA follows: TGTGCCAGCTCACCAAGACACGTAAACACCGGGGAGCTGTTTTTT.

The chain recombines TRBV13 with TRBJ2-7; possibly TRBD2 for D (5 bases). Looked up from germline, CDR1 is PRHDT and CDR2 is FYEKMQ (reference sequence). This CDR3 comprises 16 residues. Trimming took 5 bases from V and 5 from J, leaving 22 bases between them. Written as DNA, the CDR3 is TGTGCCAGCAGCCCTCGACGTCACGGACTTCGGGACGAGCAGTACTTC. Protein: CASSPRRHGLRDEQYF. The entire variable domain, with the rest obtained from reference TRBV13 and TRBJ2-7, is as follows: AAGVIQSPRHLIKEKRETATLKCYPIPRHDTVYWYQQGPGQDPQFLISFYEKMQSDKGSIPDRFSAQQFSDYHSELNMSSLELGDSALYFCASSPRRHGLRDEQYFGPGTRLTVT.

The chain carries TRBV5-4 and TRBJ2-6, with D possibly TRBD2 on 5 matching bases. Trimming shortened V by 0 bases and J by 4 bases, and 8 bases separated the two germline ends. The germline CDR1 and CDR2 sequences are SGHNT and YYREEE (reference sequence). The CDR3 spans 15 residues. The CDR3 DNA reads TGTGCCAGCAGCTTGGCGGGGTCCGGGGCCAACGTCCTGACTTTC. It codes for CASSLAGSGANVLTF.

Here the CDR3 DNA reads TGTGCCAGCAGCGCGACAGGGTACAAAAACATTCAGTACTTC. Its translation: CASSATGYKNIQYF. This rearrangement joins TRBV5-6 to TRBJ2-4; 7 bases are shared with TRBD1. This CDR3 region has 14 residues. Germline V CDR1 and CDR2: SGHDT, YYEEEE. J was trimmed by 3 bases and V by 4 bases; bases with no gene match: 4.

The J gene is TRBJ2-1, the V gene TRBV15, with TRBD2 identical over 8 bases. CDR1 LNHNV and CDR2 YYDKDF come from the germline V gene (reference sequence). Losses at the gene ends were 5 bases for V and 5 bases for J; bases not matched to a gene: 14. The CDR3 consists of 17 residues. CDR3 in DNA: TGTGCCACCAGCCGAACGGGGCCTTCGCGGGAGGACAATGAGCAGTTCTTC. This gives the protein CATSRTGPSREDNEQFF.

The chain couples TRBV9 to TRBJ2-3, with no clear D. The CDR3 is made up of 14 amino acids. Germline loops: CDR1 SGDLS, CDR2 YYNGEE. V was pared by 0 bases and J by 2 bases, with 7 bases between. The CDR3 reads CASSVGRATDTQYF. In nucleotides, the CDR3 is TGTGCCAGCAGCGTAGGTAGAGCCACAGATACGCAGTATTTT.

CDR3 in DNA: TGTGCCAGCAGTGTTGCTGCCGGGGAGCTGTTTTTT. Protein sequence: CASSVAAGELFF. The chain couples TRBV2 to TRBJ2-2; no clear D. V was pared by 4 bases and J by 6 bases, with 6 bases between. The CDR3 consists of 12 residues. The germline gives CDR1 SNHLY, CDR2 FYNNEI.

Of note for this clone: In the same sample, other DNA sequences code for this CDR3. The chain carries TRBV20-1 and TRBJ1-5, with D unresolved. The CDR3 is 11 amino acids. Between the trimmed V and J ends, which lost 3 bases and 5 bases, there was a span of 5 bases. Germline lookup yields CDR1 DFQATT and CDR2 SNEGSKA (reference sequence). CDR3 protein: CSASSDQPQHF. DNA of the CDR3: TGCAGTGCTAGTTCCGATCAGCCCCAGCATTTT.

J is TRBJ2-2 and V is TRBV7-7; TRBD2 matches at 7 bases. CDR3 size: 15 residues. Trimming took 5 bases from V and 5 from J; bases not matched to a gene: 8. Looked up from germline, CDR1 is SSHAT and CDR2 is FNYEAQ (reference sequence). CDR3 in DNA: TGTGCCAGCAGCCCAGGCGGGAGAGGGACCGGGGAGCTGTTTTTT. This gives the protein CASSPGGRGTGELFF.

The chain carries TRBV19 and TRBJ1-1; D not resolved. The length of the CDR3 is 14 residues. Germline CDR1 is LNHDA and CDR2 is SQIVND (reference sequence). The V gene lost 11 bases and the J gene lost 0 bases, with 16 bases spanning the gap. The CDR3 loop is CAARGGMLNTEAFF. CDR3 nucleotides: TGTGCCGCCCGTGGAGGGATGCTGAACACTGAAGCTTTCTTT.